Listed below are T cell receptor beta chains from one sample, sequenced in a study of OX40 agonist ivuxolimab in advanced cancers. Sequenced by immunoSEQ multiplex PCR; TCRdb stores in-frame clones only, minus some. The profile shows about 82,000 clones, 90% to 95% of them singletons. Sequenced material: CD4+ or CD8+ T cells sorted from blood, taken in a trial of the OX40 agonist ivuxolimab. These receptors were taken from an adult with an advanced solid tumor such as melanoma, head and neck, liver or kidney cancer. CDR3s include the opening cysteine and the closing phenylalanine or tryptophan. Fields, in order: clone size, J gene, V gene, D gene, CDR3 protein, CDR3 DNA. D genes are given only for firm matches. Clone sizes are given selectively: once, few, many, or a class where the clone is expanded.

abundance: -; j_gene: TRBJ2-1; v_gene: TRBV7-2; d_gene: TRBD2; CDR3aa: CASSSSGRAYNEQFF; CDR3nt: TGTGCCAGCAGCTCTAGCGGGAGAGCCTACAATGAGCAGTTCTTC
abundance: -; j_gene: TRBJ1-5; v_gene: TRBV30; d_gene: TRBD1; CDR3aa: CAWTRGQGGNQPQHF; CDR3nt: TGTGCCTGGACCAGGGGGCAGGGGGGCAATCAGCCCCAGCATTTT
abundance: -; j_gene: TRBJ2-2; v_gene: TRBV5-1; d_gene: -; CDR3aa: CASSPSGASNTGELFF; CDR3nt: TGCGCCAGCAGCCCTTCCGGGGCCTCGAACACCGGGGAGCTGTTTTTT
abundance: -; j_gene: TRBJ2-2; v_gene: TRBV27; d_gene: -; CDR3aa: CASSFHSGELFF; CDR3nt: TGTGCCAGCAGTTTTCACAGCGGGGAGCTGTTTTTT
abundance: -; j_gene: TRBJ2-5; v_gene: TRBV19; d_gene: TRBD2; CDR3aa: CASSRASGSGRETQYF; CDR3nt: TGTGCCAGTAGTAGGGCTAGCGGGAGTGGGAGAGAGACCCAGTACTTC
abundance: -; j_gene: TRBJ1-1; v_gene: TRBV21-1; d_gene: -; CDR3aa: CASTSTEAFF; CDR3nt: TGTGCCAGCACCAGTACTGAAGCTTTCTTT
abundance: -; j_gene: TRBJ2-4; v_gene: TRBV10-3; d_gene: -; CDR3aa: CAISDGRGIGKNIQYF; CDR3nt: TGTGCCATCAGTGACGGCAGGGGAATAGGCAAAAACATTCAGTACTTC
abundance: few; j_gene: TRBJ2-5; v_gene: TRBV4-1; d_gene: TRBD2; CDR3aa: CASSQLAGVETQYF; CDR3nt: TGCGCCAGCAGCCAACTAGCGGGAGTGGAGACCCAGTACTTC
abundance: -; j_gene: TRBJ2-6; v_gene: TRBV15; d_gene: TRBD2; CDR3aa: CATSRAGRVGANVLTF; CDR3nt: TGTGCCACCAGCAGAGCCGGGAGGGTCGGGGCCAACGTCCTGACTTTC
abundance: -; j_gene: TRBJ2-1; v_gene: TRBV4-3; d_gene: TRBD2; CDR3aa: CASSQDLAGVYNEQFF; CDR3nt: TGCGCCAGCAGCCAAGATTTAGCGGGAGTCTACAATGAGCAGTTCTTC
abundance: -; j_gene: TRBJ2-7; v_gene: TRBV11-2; d_gene: -; CDR3aa: CASSTAVKQYF; CDR3nt: TGTGCCAGCAGCACGGCAGTTAAGCAGTACTTC
abundance: -; j_gene: TRBJ2-5; v_gene: TRBV19; d_gene: TRBD2; CDR3aa: CASSKDPSGVTKTQYF; CDR3nt: TGTGCCAGTAGTAAAGACCCGAGCGGGGTCACCAAGACCCAGTACTTC
abundance: -; j_gene: TRBJ2-7; v_gene: TRBV18; d_gene: -; CDR3aa: CASSPPNTLGEQYF; CDR3nt: TGTGCCAGCTCACCACCGAATACGCTAGGCGAGCAGTACTTC
abundance: -; j_gene: TRBJ2-6; v_gene: TRBV10-3; d_gene: -; CDR3aa: CAISEGSYKPGANVLTF; CDR3nt: TGTGCCATCAGTGAGGGGTCTTATAAGCCTGGGGCCAACGTCCTGACTTTC